These 21 T cell receptor beta chains were all obtained from the same sample, sequenced in a study of cytomegalovirus exposure and HLA in healthy donors. Researchers ran the PCR with 60 Vbeta and 13 Jbeta primers. Profiled with immunoSEQ multiplex PCR; TCRdb holds only in-frame clones, not every one. The data hold 150,000 to 160,000 clones, with approximately 72% observed a single time. Sequenced material: PBMCs. These receptors all come from a man between 18 and 29 years old in good health and CMV-seronegative.

The chain's CDR3 is CASSLSTGFNEQYF. As DNA, the CDR3 is TGCGCCAGCAGCTTATCTACAGGGTTCAACGAGCAGTACTTC. The chain is built from TRBV5-1 and TRBJ2-7, with D perhaps TRBD1 (6 bases). The V end lost 2 bases, the J end lost 5 bases, and 14 bases lay between the germline ends. There are 14 residues in the CDR3. Germline V gene lookup returns CDR1 SGHRS and CDR2 YFSETQ.

The chain recombines TRBV4-3 with TRBJ2-1, with D possibly TRBD1 on 5 matching bases. From germline, CDR1 is LGHNA and CDR2 YSLEER. V was pared by 5 bases and J by 0 bases, with 14 bases between. The CDR3 has 16 residues. The CDR3 coding sequence is TGCGCCAGCAGCTCTGCCGTGGGGCACTCCTACAATGAGCAGTTCTTC. It codes for CASSSAVGHSYNEQFF.

This clone was picked up a small number of times. Here the CDR3 reads CASKGRGASSYNEQFF. CDR3 DNA: TGTGCCAGCAAGGGGAGGGGGGCGAGCTCCTACAATGAGCAGTTCTTC. V and J are TRBV28 and TRBJ2-1; TRBD2 is a possible D gene (7 bases). CDR1 and CDR2 (germline): MDHEN, SYDVKM. The CDR3 runs to 16 residues. Deletions cut 7 bases from V and 0 bases from J, with 16 bases between. Full variable domain (outside the CDR3, taken from reference TRBV28 and TRBJ2-1): DVKVTQSSRYLVKRTGEKVFLECVQDMDHENMFWYRQDPGLGLRLIYFSYDVKMKEKGDIPEGYSVSREKKERFSLILESASTNQTSMYLCASKGRGASSYNEQFFGPGTRLTVL.

The chain joins TRBV4-1 to TRBJ2-3, with D tentatively TRBD2 (5 bases). CDR1 MGHRA and CDR2 YSYEKL come from the germline V gene. V lost 5 bases and J lost 6, with 15 bases in between. CDR3 length equals 14 residues. CDR3 sequence: CASSYGLLGDTQYF. The CDR3, as DNA: TGCGCCAGCAGCTACGGACTCCTCGGGGATACGCAGTATTTT.

The chain is built from TRBV6-5 and TRBJ2-1; 8 bases fit TRBD2. Trimming removed 5 bases from V and 1 base from J; junction bases left unmatched: 4. Germline lookup yields CDR1 MNHEY and CDR2 SVGAGI. The CDR3 consists of 15 residues. CDR3 loop: CASSPGGPSYNEQFF. As DNA, the CDR3 is TGTGCCAGCAGTCCGGGGGGGCCGTCCTACAATGAGCAGTTCTTC.

The CDR3 region has the DNA TGTGCCAGCTCACCAGACATAACCGGGGTTGGTACTGAAGCTTTCTTT. Translated: CASSPDITGVGTEAFF. V and J are TRBV18 and TRBJ1-1; D ambiguous. Germline CDR1 reads KGHSH; CDR2 reads LQKENI. Between the trimmed V and J ends, which lost 2 bases and 5 bases, there was a span of 18 bases. The CDR3 is 16 residues long.

This chain links TRBV5-1 with TRBJ2-4; D is ambiguous. The CDR3 length is 15 residues. Germline CDR1 reads SGHRS; CDR2 reads YFSETQ. Between the trimmed V and J ends, which lost 4 bases and 5 bases, there was a span of 16 bases. The CDR3: CASSMSRGGENIQYF. The CDR3 coding sequence is TGCGCCAGCAGCATGTCTCGAGGCGGTGAAAACATTCAGTACTTC.

The genes are TRBV7-2 and TRBJ2-1; D remains unclear. Germline V gene sequence: CDR1 SGHTA, CDR2 FQGNSA. This CDR3 is 15 amino acids long. V shed 3 bases and J shed 0 bases, with 9 bases lying between them. This CDR3 reads CASSFSVSSYNEQFF. The CDR3 bases are TGTGCCAGCAGCTTTTCGGTGAGCTCCTACAATGAGCAGTTCTTC.

This clone was detected only once. The rearrangement uses TRBV5-1 and TRBJ2-3; 8 nucleotides agree with TRBD1. V trimming: 5 bases; J trimming: 2 bases; junction bases outside the gene matches: 10. The CDR3 consists of 16 residues. Germline loops: CDR1 SGHRS, CDR2 YFSETQ. Here the CDR3 DNA reads TGCGCCAGCAGAGCCGCCGGGACAGGATACACAGATACGCAGTATTTT. Residues: CASRAAGTGYTDTQYF.

The chain uses TRBV7-9 and TRBJ1-2; 9 bases map to TRBD1. Trimming removed 5 bases from V and 4 bases from J; junction bases left unmatched: 8. Germline CDR1 SEHNR, CDR2 FQNEAQ (reference sequence). This CDR3 contains 15 residues. The chain's CDR3 is CASSRGDREGYGYTF. For the CDR3, the DNA is TGTGCCAGCAGCCGTGGGGACAGGGAAGGCTATGGCTACACCTTC.

The chain combines TRBV6-6 with TRBJ2-7; 14 nucleotides agree with TRBD2. V lost 5 bases, J lost 9 bases, and 9 bases stayed unmatched. The CDR3 runs 15 residues. CDR1 and CDR2 from the germline V gene are MNHNY and SVGAGI (reference sequence). CDR3 loop: CASSAPGLAGVMQYF. CDR3 nucleotide sequence: TGTGCCAGCAGTGCCCCGGGACTAGCGGGGGTGATGCAGTACTTC.

The chain recombines TRBV5-1 with TRBJ2-2; possible D gene TRBD1, 6 bases. V was cut by 2 bases and J by 3 bases, with 8 bases left in between. The CDR3 contains 14 residues. Per germline, CDR1 SGHRS and CDR2 YFSETQ. The CDR3 spells CASSLYRDTGELFF. The DNA of the CDR3 is TGCGCCAGCAGCTTATACAGGGACACCGGGGAGCTGTTTTTT.

This chain links TRBV29-1 with TRBJ2-2; TRBD2 aligns across 11 bases. CDR1 and CDR2 (germline): SQVTM, ANQGSEA. CDR3 size: 15 residues. CDR3 loop: CRVVLAGENTGELFF. CDR3 sequence (DNA): TGCAGGGTGGTACTAGCGGGGGAAAACACCGGGGAGCTGTTTTTT.

The rearrangement joins TRBV4-3 to TRBJ2-7, with unresolved D. CDR3 length: 15 residues. From germline, CDR1 is LGHNA and CDR2 YSLEER. Deletions cut 4 bases from V and 3 bases from J, with 16 bases between. CDR3 sequence (DNA): TGCGCCAGCAGCCTCCTTTCGGGTGGCGACTACGAGCAGTACTTC. As protein: CASSLLSGGDYEQYF.

The V and J genes are TRBV6-5 and TRBJ1-1; TRBD1 agrees at 7 bases. Germline V CDR1 and CDR2: MNHEY, SVGAGI. The CDR3 is 16 residues long. The trim removed 0 bases at V and 2 bases at J, leaving 6 bases unmatched. CDR3 sequence reads: CASSYSFQGVNTEAFF. CDR3 DNA sequence: TGTGCCAGCAGTTACTCATTTCAGGGGGTAAACACTGAAGCTTTCTTT.

The rearrangement uses TRBV20-1 and TRBJ2-7, with a possible D match to TRBD1 (5 bases). Germline CDR1 reads DFQATT; CDR2 reads SNEGSKA (reference sequence). Trimming removed 6 bases at V and 9 bases at J, with 15 bases between. This CDR3 has 11 residues. The CDR3 nucleotides read TGCAGTGCGCCGCAGGGTTTATGGCAGTACGTC. This sequence encodes CSAPQGLWQYV.

The gene calls are TRBV6-1 and TRBJ1-5; D is perhaps TRBD1 (5 bases). Trimming removed 6 bases at V and 3 bases at J, with 6 bases between. Germline V lookup: CDR1 MNHNS, CDR2 SASEGT. The CDR3 is 12 residues long. The CDR3 here is CASSRDNQPQHF. CDR3 in DNA: TGTGCCAGCAGCAGGGACAATCAGCCCCAGCATTTT.

The V and J genes are TRBV11-2 and TRBJ1-5, with a tentative D call TRBD1 (6 bases). Germline V gene lookup returns CDR1 SGHAT and CDR2 FQNNGV. The V end was cut by 5 bases, the J end by 6 bases, with 17 bases between. The CDR3 is 15 residues long. The CDR3 nucleotides are TGTGCCAGCAGCGCCGTCAGGGGATGGGTTCAGCCCCAGCATTTT. Amino acids: CASSAVRGWVQPQHF.

The gene calls are TRBV5-8 and TRBJ2-7; possibly TRBD2 for D (5 bases). V lost 0 bases to trimming and J lost 3 bases, with 7 bases between them. Germline V gene data show CDR1 as SGHTS and CDR2 as YDEGEE. This CDR3 has 13 residues. CDR3 nucleotide sequence: TGTGCCAGCAGCTTGGGCCGGGACTACGAGCAGTACGTC. Its protein product is CASSLGRDYEQYV.

This clone has more than one count but fewer than ten. V usage is TRBV9 and J usage is TRBJ2-7; 12 bases map to TRBD1. CDR1 and CDR2 from the germline V gene are SGDLS and YYNGEE. Trimming took 0 bases from V and 7 from J; bases not matched to a gene: 5. The CDR3 spans 15 residues. This CDR3 is CASSVGGTGGQEQYF. For the CDR3, the DNA is TGTGCCAGCAGCGTAGGGGGGACAGGGGGCCAAGAGCAGTACTTC.

This clone came up once. The chain couples TRBV13 to TRBJ1-1; 8 bases match TRBD1. V lost 0 bases and J lost 5; bases outside the gene matches: 5. Germline V gene lookup returns CDR1 PRHDT and CDR2 FYEKMQ (reference sequence). The CDR3 is made up of 15 amino acids. The CDR3 DNA reads as TGTGCCAGCAGCTTAGGTACAGGGGGTGAGACTGAAGCTTTCTTT. The encoded protein is CASSLGTGGETEAFF.